This T cell receptor (beta chain) was profiled in a study of T cells in narcolepsy. Study background: Donors had narcolepsy type 1 or type 2, or were healthy controls.

On this clone: As yet, its antigen is unknown.

Data came from immunoSEQ multiplex PCR; TCRdb stores just in-frame clones and leaves some out. The sample has around 34,000 clones; roughly 80% are singletons. CDR3 length: 15 residues. Germline CDR1 SGHTA, CDR2 FQGNSA. The V end was cut by 3 bases, the J end by 5 bases, with 17 bases between. Whole-study findings and limits: Autoreactive clone sequences were missing from some blood memory CD4+ repertoires. Autoreactive HCRT-specific and TRIB2-specific clonotypes were marked in same-patient CSF-versus-blood CD4+ comparisons. Blood of same and different patients, but not healthy controls, reportedly held recurring autoreactive clonotypes.

This TCR derives from a human donor in good health. The V call is TRBV7-2, the J call TRBJ2-7, with D unresolved. Specimen: memory (CD45RA-) CD4+ T cells from blood. As DNA, the CDR3 is TGTGCCAGCAGCTTCCAGTCGTTAACCTTCAACGAGCAGTACTTC. It is translated as CASSFQSLTFNEQYF.